These 19 T cell receptor beta chains were all obtained from the same sample, sequenced in a study of T cells in Graves' hyperthyroidism and ophthalmopathy. RNA transcripts were the template for amplifying TCR beta CDR3 regions. HTBI primers were employed in a first-round RT-PCR of the TCR CDR3. TCRdb re-called the multiplex PCR reads with MiXCR, one entry per CDR3 protein. Found here are 500,000 to 700,000 distinct CDR3 sequences, 16% of them singletons; the top ten hold approximately 18%. Specimen: blood. Source of these receptors: a woman aged 18-30 years with Graves' hyperthyroidism.

This clonotype appeared many times. The chain has TRBV28 and TRBJ2-1, with a possible D match to TRBD2 (6 bases). The CDR3 is 14 amino acids. V was clipped by 6 bases and J by 3 bases, with 12 bases between them. Germline V lookup: CDR1 MDHEN, CDR2 SYDVKM. This CDR3 reads CASRAGQLYNEQFF. The CDR3 nucleotides read TGTGCCAGCAGGGCGGGGCAGCTCTACAATGAGCAGTTCTTC.

The chain uses TRBV13 and TRBJ1-4; D unclear. Germline V gene lookup returns CDR1 PRHDT and CDR2 FYEKMQ (reference sequence). Trimming pared 2 bases from V and 2 bases from J, leaving 12 bases between. This CDR3 spans 16 amino acids. CDR3 loop: CASSLYPGRTNEKLFF. CDR3 DNA sequence: TGTGCCAGCAGCTTATACCCGGGTCGTACTAATGAAAAACTGTTTTTT.

This clonotype was recorded at least ten times. The V gene is TRBV6-2 or TRBV6-3, the J gene TRBJ1-2; D gene uncertain. CDR3 length: 13 amino acids. CDR1 and CDR2 (germline): MNHEY, SVGEGT. V was trimmed by 0 bases and J by 8 bases, leaving 10 bases between them. CDR3: CASSYSTLWGYTF. The CDR3 DNA is TGTGCCAGCAGTTACTCGACGTTGTGGGGCTACACCTTC.

The rearrangement joins TRBV3-1 to TRBJ1-2, with 8 positions matching TRBD1. CDR3 size: 17 residues. Germline lookup yields CDR1 LGHDT and CDR2 YNNKEL (reference sequence). V lost 2 bases to trimming and J lost 6 bases; unmatched junction nucleotides: 14. The CDR3 region is CASSQLKDRERRDGYTF. As DNA, the CDR3 is TGTGCCAGCAGCCAACTAAAGGACAGGGAGAGGAGAGATGGCTACACCTTC.

This clonotype has ten or more counts. The chain recombines TRBV11-2 with TRBJ2-1; D remains unclear. The germline V and J ends were trimmed by 7 bases and 1 base, with 11 bases remaining between them. The CDR3 is made up of 14 amino acids. CDR1 and CDR2 from the germline V gene are SGHAT and FQNNGV. The CDR3 nucleotides are TGTGCCAGCACCGAGGCTGGGTCCTACAATGAGCAGTTCTTC. Its protein product is CASTEAGSYNEQFF. The whole variable domain, remainder taken from reference TRBV11-2 and TRBJ2-1, is EAGVAQSPRYKIIEKRQSVAFWCNPISGHATLYWYQQILGQGPKLLIQFQNNGVVDDSQLPKDRFSAERLKGVDSTLKIQPAKLEDSAVYLCASTEAGSYNEQFFGPGTRLTVL.

This clonotype came up many times. This chain joins TRBV3-1 and TRBJ2-7, with D perhaps TRBD1 (5 bases). Trimming took off 1 base at V and 6 bases at J, with 16 bases between the two ends. In germline, CDR1 is LGHDT, CDR2 YNNKEL (reference sequence). The CDR3 is made up of 15 amino acids. The CDR3 DNA is TGTGCCAGCAGCCAAGTCCAGGGTTGGGCAGGCGAGCAGTACTTC. It codes for CASSQVQGWAGEQYF.

At least ten counts were recorded for this clonotype. The genes are TRBV20-1 and TRBJ2-4, with TRBD2 matching 7 bases. CDR3 size: 14 residues. Trimming at V came to 1 base and at J to 8 bases, leaving 8 bases not matched to a gene. Germline V lookup: CDR1 DFQATT, CDR2 SNEGSKA (reference sequence). CDR3 sequence: CSARVGRDLDIQYF. The CDR3 DNA reads TGCAGTGCTAGAGTGGGGAGGGATTTAGACATTCAGTACTTC.

Only a few counts were recorded for this clonotype. This CDR3 is CASGRGTTTNEKLFF. The DNA for the CDR3 is TGTGCCAGCGGAAGAGGAACAACAACTAATGAAAAACTGTTTTTT. The chain employs TRBV2 and TRBJ1-4; D not resolved. The CDR3 totals 15 residues. CDR1 is SNHLY, CDR2 FYNNEI, per germline. V shed 8 bases and J shed 0 bases, with 13 bases lying between them.

This clonotype was counted between two and nine times. V gene TRBV4-1 combines with J gene TRBJ1-5; D gene uncertain. Germline CDR1 MGHRA, CDR2 YSYEKL. This CDR3 has 17 amino acids. Trimming left V 3 bases short and J 4 bases short, with 19 bases between. The chain's CDR3 is CASSQPFRAGDNQPQHF. The CDR3 DNA sequence: TGCGCCAGCAGCCAGCCTTTTAGGGCAGGAGATAATCAGCCCCAGCATTTT.

Regarding this clonotype: Possible read error: a much larger clone is one base away. CDR3 loop: CASSLSRGLNEQYF. Written as DNA, the CDR3 is TGTGCCAGCAGTTTAAGCAGGGGCCTCAACGAGCAGTACTTC. This chain connects TRBV27 to TRBJ2-7; D may be TRBD1 (6 bases). The CDR3 has 14 residues. Per germline, CDR1 MNHEY and CDR2 SMNVEV (reference sequence). V dropped 2 bases and J dropped 5 bases, with 13 bases sitting between them.

Remarks on this clonotype: This sequence may be a read error, since a much larger clone differs from it by one base. The V call is TRBV7-3, the J call TRBJ2-1; D is tentatively TRBD1 or TRBD2 (6 bases each). CDR1 is SGHTA, CDR2 FQGTGA, per germline. The V end lost 3 bases, the J end lost 9 bases, and 21 bases lay between the germline ends. CDR3 size: 16 residues. Here the CDR3 DNA reads TGTGCCAGCAGCTTTGGGGAGACTGGTGAGGGGGGTGAGCAGTTCTTC. Protein sequence: CASSFGETGEGGEQFF.

This clonotype was seen repeatedly, ten times or more. The chain couples TRBV12-3 or TRBV12-4 to TRBJ2-5; 8 bases are shared with TRBD2. With V trimmed by 1 base and J by 5 bases, 15 bases remained unmatched. The CDR3 is 18 amino acids. CDR3 DNA sequence: TGTGCCAGCAGTTTAGTCTACGGGGGGGCCTTTGGTACGGAGACCCAGTACTTC. Protein product: CASSLVYGGAFGTETQYF.

This clonotype came up many times. The chain couples TRBV6-2 or TRBV6-3 to TRBJ2-5; 14 positions match TRBD2. The CDR3 is made up of 15 amino acids. Germline CDR1 is MNHEY and CDR2 is SVGEGT. J lost 2 bases, V lost 4 bases, and 0 bases had no gene match. The DNA for the CDR3 is TGTGCCAGCAGTTGGACTAGCGGGGGGCAAGAGACCCAGTACTTC. It encodes CASSWTSGGQETQYF.

This clonotype was detected many times. The CDR3 region is CASSYARTSGDTQYF. The CDR3 DNA sequence: TGTGCCAGCAGTTACGCACGGACTAGCGGTGATACGCAGTATTTT. The V call is TRBV6-2 or TRBV6-3, the J call TRBJ2-3; TRBD2 matches at 10 bases. Germline lookup yields CDR1 MNHEY and CDR2 SVGEGT. The CDR3 is 15 amino acids. Unmatched junction bases numbered 5, after V lost 2 bases and J lost 6 bases.

This clonotype showed up many times. This sequence joins TRBV7-2 and TRBJ1-2; the match to TRBD1 covers 7 bases. The CDR3 is 13 amino acids. Unmatched junction bases numbered 7, after V lost 5 bases and J lost 7 bases. CDR1 and CDR2 (germline): SGHTA, FQGNSA. In DNA form, the CDR3 reads TGTGCCAGCAGCCCAGAGACAGGGTCTGGCTACACCTTC. Residues: CASSPETGSGYTF.

This clonotype was recorded many times. The chain joins TRBV12-3 or TRBV12-4 to TRBJ1-5; the D gene is possibly TRBD1 (5 bases). This CDR3 is built from 14 residues. V dropped 5 bases and J dropped 3 bases, with 11 bases sitting between them. CDR3 sequence (DNA): TGTGCCAGCAGTCCCCCGGGGCCCAATCAGCCCCAGCATTTT. Translating gives CASSPPGPNQPQHF.

V gene TRBV7-9 combines with J gene TRBJ1-5; D gene uncertain. The CDR3 loop spans 17 amino acids. Germline lookup yields CDR1 SEHNR and CDR2 FQNEAQ (reference sequence). V lost 2 bases and J lost 0, with 14 bases in between. For the CDR3, the DNA is TGTGCCAGCAGCTTAACTCACAGCCCCTATAGCAATCAGCCCCAGCATTTT. This sequence encodes CASSLTHSPYSNQPQHF.

A few counts support this clonotype. The V call is TRBV9, the J call TRBJ2-5, with 10 bases lining up with TRBD1. Germline V gene lookup returns CDR1 SGDLS and CDR2 YYNGEE. With V trimmed by 6 bases and J by 5 bases, 7 bases remained unmatched. The length of the CDR3 is 14 residues. DNA of the CDR3: TGTGCCAGCAATAATCGGGGACAGGGGGAGACCCAGTACTTC. This encodes CASNNRGQGETQYF.

This clonotype was recorded once. V gene TRBV27 combines with J gene TRBJ2-1; the D call may be TRBD1 or TRBD2 (6 bases each). V lost 5 bases and J lost 2, with 10 bases in between. The V gene's germline CDR1 is MNHEY and CDR2 SMNVEV (reference sequence). The CDR3 runs to 14 residues. CDR3 nucleotide sequence: TGTGCCAGCAGTAAGGGGGGTGCCTACAATGAGCAGTTCTTC. Its translation: CASSKGGAYNEQFF.